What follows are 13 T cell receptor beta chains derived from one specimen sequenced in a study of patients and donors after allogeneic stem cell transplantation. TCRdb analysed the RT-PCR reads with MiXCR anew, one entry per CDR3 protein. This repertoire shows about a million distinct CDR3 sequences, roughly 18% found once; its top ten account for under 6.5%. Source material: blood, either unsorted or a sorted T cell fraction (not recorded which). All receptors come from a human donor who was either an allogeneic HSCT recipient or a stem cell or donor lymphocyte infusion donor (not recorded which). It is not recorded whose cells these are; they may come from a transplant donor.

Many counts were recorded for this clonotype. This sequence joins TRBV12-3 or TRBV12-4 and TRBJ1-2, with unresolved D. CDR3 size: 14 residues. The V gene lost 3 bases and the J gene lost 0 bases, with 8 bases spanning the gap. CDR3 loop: CASSFHTPNYGYTF. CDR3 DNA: TGTGCCAGCAGTTTTCACACCCCTAACTATGGCTACACCTTC.

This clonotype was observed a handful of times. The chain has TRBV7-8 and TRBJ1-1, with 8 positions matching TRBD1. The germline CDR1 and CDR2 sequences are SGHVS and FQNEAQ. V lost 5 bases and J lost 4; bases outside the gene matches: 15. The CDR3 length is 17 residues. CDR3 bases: TGTGCCAGCAGCCCGCGGACAGGGAGCCAGTTAATCACTGAAGCTTTCTTT. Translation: CASSPRTGSQLITEAFF.

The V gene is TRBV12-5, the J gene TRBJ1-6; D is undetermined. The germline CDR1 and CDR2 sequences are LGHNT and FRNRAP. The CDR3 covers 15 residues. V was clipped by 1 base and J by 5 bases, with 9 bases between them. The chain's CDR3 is CASGLALGHNSPLHF. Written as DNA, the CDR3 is TGTGCTAGTGGTTTGGCCCTCGGGCATAATTCACCCCTCCACTTT.

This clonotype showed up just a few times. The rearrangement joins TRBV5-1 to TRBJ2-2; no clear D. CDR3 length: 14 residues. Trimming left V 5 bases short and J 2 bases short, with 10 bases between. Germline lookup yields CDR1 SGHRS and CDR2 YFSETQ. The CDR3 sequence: CASRGNTNTGELFF. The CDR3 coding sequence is TGCGCCAGCAGGGGGAATACCAACACCGGGGAGCTGTTTTTT.

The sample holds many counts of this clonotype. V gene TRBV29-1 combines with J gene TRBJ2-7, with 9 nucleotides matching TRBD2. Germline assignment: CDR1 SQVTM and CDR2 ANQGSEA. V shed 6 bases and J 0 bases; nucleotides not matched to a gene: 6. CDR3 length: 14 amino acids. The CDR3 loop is CSVLTSGLSYEQYF. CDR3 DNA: TGCAGCGTACTGACTAGCGGCCTCTCCTACGAGCAGTACTTC.

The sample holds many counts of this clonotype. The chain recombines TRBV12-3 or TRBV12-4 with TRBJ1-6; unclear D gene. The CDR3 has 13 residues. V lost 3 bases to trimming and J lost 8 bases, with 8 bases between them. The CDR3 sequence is CASSLRGDSPLHF. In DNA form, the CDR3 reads TGTGCCAGCAGTTTGCGGGGAGATTCACCCCTCCACTTT.

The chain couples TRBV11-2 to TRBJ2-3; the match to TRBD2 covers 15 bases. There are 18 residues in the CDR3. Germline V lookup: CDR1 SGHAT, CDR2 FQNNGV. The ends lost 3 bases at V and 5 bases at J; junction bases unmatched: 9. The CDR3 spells CASSFGLAGGPWEDTQYF. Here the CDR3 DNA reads TGTGCCAGCAGCTTTGGACTAGCGGGAGGGCCGTGGGAAGATACGCAGTATTTT.

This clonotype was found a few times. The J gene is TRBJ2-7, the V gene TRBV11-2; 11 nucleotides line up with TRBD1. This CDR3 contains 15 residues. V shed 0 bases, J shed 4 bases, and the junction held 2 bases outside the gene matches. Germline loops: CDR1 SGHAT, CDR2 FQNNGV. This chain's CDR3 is CASSLEGTGGYEQYF. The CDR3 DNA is TGTGCCAGCAGCTTAGAAGGGACAGGGGGTTACGAGCAGTACTTC.

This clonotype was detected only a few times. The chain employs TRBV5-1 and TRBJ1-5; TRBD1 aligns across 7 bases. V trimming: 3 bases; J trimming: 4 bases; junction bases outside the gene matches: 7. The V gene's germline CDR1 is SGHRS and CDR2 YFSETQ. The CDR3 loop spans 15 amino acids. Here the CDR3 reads CASSSGQPPNQPQHF. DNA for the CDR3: TGCGCCAGCAGCTCGGGACAGCCTCCGAATCAGCCCCAGCATTTT.

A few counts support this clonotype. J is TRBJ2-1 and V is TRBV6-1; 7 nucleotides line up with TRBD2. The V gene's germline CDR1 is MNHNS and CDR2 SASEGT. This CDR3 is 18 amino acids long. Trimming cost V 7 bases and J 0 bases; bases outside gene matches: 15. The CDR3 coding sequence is TGTGCCAGCATCGATGGGGAGTCGGGAGGCCCCTCCTACAATGAGCAGTTCTTC. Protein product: CASIDGESGGPSYNEQFF.

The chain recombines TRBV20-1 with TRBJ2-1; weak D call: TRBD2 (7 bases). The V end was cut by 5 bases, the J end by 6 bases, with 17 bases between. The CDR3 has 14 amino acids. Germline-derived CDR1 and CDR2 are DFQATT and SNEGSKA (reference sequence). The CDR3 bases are TGCAGTGCTGGCGCTTGGGGGGGCTCCAATGAGCAGTTCTTC. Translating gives CSAGAWGGSNEQFF.

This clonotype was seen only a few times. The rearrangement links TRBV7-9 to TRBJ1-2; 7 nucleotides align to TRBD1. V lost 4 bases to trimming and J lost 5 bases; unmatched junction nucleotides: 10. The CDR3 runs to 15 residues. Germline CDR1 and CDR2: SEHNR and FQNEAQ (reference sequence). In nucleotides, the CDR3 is TGTGCCAGCAGCTCCAAGGGGGCGATTGTATATGGCTACACCTTC. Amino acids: CASSSKGAIVYGYTF.

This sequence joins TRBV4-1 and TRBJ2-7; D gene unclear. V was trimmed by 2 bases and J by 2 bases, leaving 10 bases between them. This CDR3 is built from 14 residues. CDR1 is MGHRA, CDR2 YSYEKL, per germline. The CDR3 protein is CASSQSDITYEQYF. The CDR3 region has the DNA TGCGCCAGCAGCCAATCCGATATTACCTACGAGCAGTACTTC.